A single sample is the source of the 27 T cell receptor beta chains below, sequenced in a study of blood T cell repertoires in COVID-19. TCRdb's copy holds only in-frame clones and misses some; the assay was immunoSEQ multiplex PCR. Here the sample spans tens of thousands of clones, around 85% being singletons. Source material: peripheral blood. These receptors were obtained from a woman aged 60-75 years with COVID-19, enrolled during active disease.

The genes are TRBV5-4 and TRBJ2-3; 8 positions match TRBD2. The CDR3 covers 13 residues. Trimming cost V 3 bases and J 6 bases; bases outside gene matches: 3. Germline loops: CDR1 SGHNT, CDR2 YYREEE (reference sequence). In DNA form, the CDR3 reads TGTGCCAGCAGCTCGTCTAGCGGGGATACGCAGTATTTT. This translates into CASSSSSGDTQYF.

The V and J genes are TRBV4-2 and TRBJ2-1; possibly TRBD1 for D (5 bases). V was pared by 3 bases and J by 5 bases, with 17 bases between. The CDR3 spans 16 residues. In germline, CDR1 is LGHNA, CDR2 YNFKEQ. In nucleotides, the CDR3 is TGTGCCAGCAGCCACCCCCCATCAGGGCTGGACAATGAGCAGTTCTTC. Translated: CASSHPPSGLDNEQFF.

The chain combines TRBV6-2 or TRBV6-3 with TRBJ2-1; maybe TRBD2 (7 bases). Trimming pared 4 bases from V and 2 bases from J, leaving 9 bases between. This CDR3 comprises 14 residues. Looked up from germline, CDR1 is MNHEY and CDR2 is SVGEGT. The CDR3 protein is CASSWRGPYNEQFF. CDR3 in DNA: TGTGCCAGCAGTTGGCGGGGGCCCTACAATGAGCAGTTCTTC.

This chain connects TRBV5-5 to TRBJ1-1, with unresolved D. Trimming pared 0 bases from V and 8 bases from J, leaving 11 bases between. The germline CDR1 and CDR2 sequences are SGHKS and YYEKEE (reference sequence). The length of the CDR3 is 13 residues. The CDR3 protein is CASSLAWAREAFF. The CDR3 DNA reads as TGTGCCAGCAGCTTGGCCTGGGCCCGGGAAGCTTTCTTT.

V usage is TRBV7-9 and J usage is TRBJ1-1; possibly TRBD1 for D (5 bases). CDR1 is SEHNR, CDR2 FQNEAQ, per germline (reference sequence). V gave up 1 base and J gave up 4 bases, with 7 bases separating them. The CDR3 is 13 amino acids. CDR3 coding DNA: TGTGCCAGCAGCTTAGGACAGAGCACTGAAGCTTTCTTT. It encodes CASSLGQSTEAFF.

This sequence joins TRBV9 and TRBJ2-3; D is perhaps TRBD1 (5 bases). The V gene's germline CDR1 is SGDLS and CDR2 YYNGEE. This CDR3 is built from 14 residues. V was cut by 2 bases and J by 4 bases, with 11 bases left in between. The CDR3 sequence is CASSVGPASDTQYF. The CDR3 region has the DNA TGTGCCAGCAGCGTGGGGCCCGCTTCAGATACGCAGTATTTT.

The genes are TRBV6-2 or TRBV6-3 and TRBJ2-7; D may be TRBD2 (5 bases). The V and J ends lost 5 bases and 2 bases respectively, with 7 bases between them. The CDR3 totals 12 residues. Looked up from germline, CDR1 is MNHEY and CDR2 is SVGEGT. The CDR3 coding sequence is TGTGCCAGCAGTCGGGGAGCCTACGAGCAGTACTTC. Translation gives CASSRGAYEQYF.

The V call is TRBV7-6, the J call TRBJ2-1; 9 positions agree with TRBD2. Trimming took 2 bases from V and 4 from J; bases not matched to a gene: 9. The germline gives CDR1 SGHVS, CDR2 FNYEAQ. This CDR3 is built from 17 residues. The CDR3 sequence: CASSLPSGGRLYNEQFF. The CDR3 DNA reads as TGTGCCAGCAGCTTACCGAGCGGGGGGCGTCTTTACAATGAGCAGTTCTTC.

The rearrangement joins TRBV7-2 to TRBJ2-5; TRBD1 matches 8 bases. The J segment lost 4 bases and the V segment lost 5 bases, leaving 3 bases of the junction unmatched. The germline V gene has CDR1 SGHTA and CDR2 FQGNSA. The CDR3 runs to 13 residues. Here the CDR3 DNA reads TGTGCCAGCAGCCCTACAGGGGGAGAGACCCAGTACTTC. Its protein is CASSPTGGETQYF.

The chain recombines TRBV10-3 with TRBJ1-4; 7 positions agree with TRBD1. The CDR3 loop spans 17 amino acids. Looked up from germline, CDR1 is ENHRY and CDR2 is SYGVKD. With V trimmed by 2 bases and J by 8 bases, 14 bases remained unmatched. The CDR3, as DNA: TGTGCCATCAGTGAGATCCCAATAGACAGGGTTCGGGAAAAACTGTTTTTT. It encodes CAISEIPIDRVREKLFF.

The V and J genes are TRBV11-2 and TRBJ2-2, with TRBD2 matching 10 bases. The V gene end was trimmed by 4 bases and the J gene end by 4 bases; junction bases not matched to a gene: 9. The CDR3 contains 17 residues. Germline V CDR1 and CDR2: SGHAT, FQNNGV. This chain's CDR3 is CASSSERGGIITGELFF. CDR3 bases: TGTGCCAGCAGCTCAGAGCGGGGGGGCATCATCACCGGGGAGCTGTTTTTT. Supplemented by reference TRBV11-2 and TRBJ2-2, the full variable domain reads EAGVAQSPRYKIIEKRQSVAFWCNPISGHATLYWYQQILGQGPKLLIQFQNNGVVDDSQLPKDRFSAERLKGVDSTLKIQPAKLEDSAVYLCASSSERGGIITGELFFGEGSRLTVL.

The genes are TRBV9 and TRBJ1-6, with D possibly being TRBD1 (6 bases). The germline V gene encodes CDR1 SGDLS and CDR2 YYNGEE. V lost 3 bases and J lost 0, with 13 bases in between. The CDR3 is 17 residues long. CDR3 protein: CASSDREGSSYNSPLHF. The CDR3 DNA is TGTGCCAGCAGCGACAGGGAAGGGAGCTCCTATAATTCACCCCTCCACTTT.

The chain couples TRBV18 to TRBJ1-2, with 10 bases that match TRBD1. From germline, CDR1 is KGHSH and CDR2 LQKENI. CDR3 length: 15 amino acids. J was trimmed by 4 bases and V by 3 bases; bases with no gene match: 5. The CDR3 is CASSPTGGTGYGYTF. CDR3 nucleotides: TGTGCCAGCTCACCGACAGGGGGCACGGGCTATGGCTACACCTTC.

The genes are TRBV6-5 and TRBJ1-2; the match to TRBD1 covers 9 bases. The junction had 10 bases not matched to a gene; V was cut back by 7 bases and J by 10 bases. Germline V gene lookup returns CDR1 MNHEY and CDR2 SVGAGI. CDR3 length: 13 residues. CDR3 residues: CASNPGTGKTYTF. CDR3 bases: TGTGCCAGCAATCCCGGGACAGGGAAGACCTACACCTTC.

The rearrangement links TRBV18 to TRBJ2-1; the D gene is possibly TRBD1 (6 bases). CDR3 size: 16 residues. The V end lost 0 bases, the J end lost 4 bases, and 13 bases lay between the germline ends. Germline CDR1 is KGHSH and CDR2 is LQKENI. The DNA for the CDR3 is TGTGCCAGCTCACCACCCAGGGGCTTCTTTTACAATGAGCAGTTCTTC. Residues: CASSPPRGFFYNEQFF. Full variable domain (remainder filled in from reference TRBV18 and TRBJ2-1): NAGVMQNPRHLVRRRGQEARLRCSPMKGHSHVYWYRQLPEEGLKFMVYLQKENIIDESGMPKERFSAEFPKEGPSILRIQQVVRGDSAAYFCASSPPRGFFYNEQFFGPGTRLTVL.

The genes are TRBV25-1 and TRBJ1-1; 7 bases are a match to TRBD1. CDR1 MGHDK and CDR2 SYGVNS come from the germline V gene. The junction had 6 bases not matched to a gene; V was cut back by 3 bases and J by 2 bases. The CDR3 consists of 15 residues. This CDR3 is CASSDETGPNTEAFF. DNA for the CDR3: TGTGCCAGCAGTGACGAGACAGGGCCCAACACTGAAGCTTTCTTT.

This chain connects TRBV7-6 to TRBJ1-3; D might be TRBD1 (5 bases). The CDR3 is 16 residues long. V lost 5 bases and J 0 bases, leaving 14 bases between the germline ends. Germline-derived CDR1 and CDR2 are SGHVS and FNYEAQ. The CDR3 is CASSPAGPNSGNTIYF. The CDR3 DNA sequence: TGTGCCAGCAGCCCGGCAGGGCCGAACTCTGGAAACACCATATATTTT. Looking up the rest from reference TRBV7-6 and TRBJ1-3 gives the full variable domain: GAGVSQSPRYKVTKRGQDVALRCDPISGHVSLYWYRQALGQGPEFLTYFNYEAQQDKSGLPNDRFSAERPEGSISTLTIQRTEQRDSAMYRCASSPAGPNSGNTIYFGEGSWLTVV.

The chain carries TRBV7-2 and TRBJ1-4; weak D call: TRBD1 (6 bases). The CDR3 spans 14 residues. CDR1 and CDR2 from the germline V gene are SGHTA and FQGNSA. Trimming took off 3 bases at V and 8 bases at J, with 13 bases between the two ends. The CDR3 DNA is TGTGCCAGCAGCTTCGGGGGGCACGGGGAAAAACTGTTTTTT. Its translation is CASSFGGHGEKLFF. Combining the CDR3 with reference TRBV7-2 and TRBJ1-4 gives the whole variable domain GAGVSQSPSNKVTEKGKDVELRCDPISGHTALYWYRQSLGQGLEFLIYFQGNSAPDKSGLPSDRFSAERTGGSVSTLTIQRTQQEDSAVYLCASSFGGHGEKLFFGSGTQLSVL.

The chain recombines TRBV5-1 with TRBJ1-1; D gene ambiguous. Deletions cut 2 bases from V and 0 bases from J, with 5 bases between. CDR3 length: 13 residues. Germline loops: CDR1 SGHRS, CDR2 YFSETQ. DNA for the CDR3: TGCGCCAGCAGCTTCCTAATGAACACTGAAGCTTTCTTT. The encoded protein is CASSFLMNTEAFF. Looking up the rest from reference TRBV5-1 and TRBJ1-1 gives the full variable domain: KAGVTQTPRYLIKTRGQQVTLSCSPISGHRSVSWYQQTPGQGLQFLFEYFSETQRNKGNFPGRFSGRQFSNSRSEMNVSTLELGDSALYLCASSFLMNTEAFFGQGTRLTVV.

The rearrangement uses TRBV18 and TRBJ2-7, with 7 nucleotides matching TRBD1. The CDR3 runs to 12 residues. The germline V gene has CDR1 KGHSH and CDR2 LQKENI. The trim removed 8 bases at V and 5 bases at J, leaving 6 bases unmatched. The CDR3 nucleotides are TGTGCCAGCCGAGGGGGCATAGACGAGCAGTACTTC. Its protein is CASRGGIDEQYF.

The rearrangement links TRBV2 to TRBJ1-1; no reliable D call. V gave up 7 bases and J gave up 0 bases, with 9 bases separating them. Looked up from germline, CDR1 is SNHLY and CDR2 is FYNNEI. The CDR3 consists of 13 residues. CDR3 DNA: TGTGCCAGCAATGGAGAGATGAACACTGAAGCTTTCTTT. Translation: CASNGEMNTEAFF. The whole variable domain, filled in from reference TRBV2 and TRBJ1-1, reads EPEVTQTPSHQVTQMGQEVILRCVPISNHLYFYWYRQILGQKVEFLVSFYNNEISEKSEIFDDQFSVERPDGSNFTLKIRSTKLEDSAMYFCASNGEMNTEAFFGQGTRLTVV.

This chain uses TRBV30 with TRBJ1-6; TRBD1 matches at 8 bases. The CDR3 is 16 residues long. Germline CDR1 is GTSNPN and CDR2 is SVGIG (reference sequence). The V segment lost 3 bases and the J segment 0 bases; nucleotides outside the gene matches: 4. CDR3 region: CAWSRTGSSYNSPLHF. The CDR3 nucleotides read TGTGCCTGGAGCCGGACAGGGAGCTCCTATAATTCACCCCTCCACTTT.

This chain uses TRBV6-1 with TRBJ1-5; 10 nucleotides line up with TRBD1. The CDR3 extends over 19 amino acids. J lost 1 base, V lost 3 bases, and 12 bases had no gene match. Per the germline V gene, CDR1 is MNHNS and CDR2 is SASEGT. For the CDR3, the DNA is TGTGCCAGCAGTGATGGGGGACAGGGGAGCCTTTGGAGCAATCAGCCCCAGCATTTT. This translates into CASSDGGQGSLWSNQPQHF.

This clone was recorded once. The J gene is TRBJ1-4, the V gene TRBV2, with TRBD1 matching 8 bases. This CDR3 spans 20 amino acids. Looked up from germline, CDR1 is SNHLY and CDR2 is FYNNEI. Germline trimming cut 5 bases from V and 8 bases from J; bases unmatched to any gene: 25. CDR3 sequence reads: CASSWLGQGLAARWGEKLFF. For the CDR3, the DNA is TGTGCCAGCAGTTGGCTCGGACAGGGTCTTGCGGCAAGGTGGGGAGAAAAACTGTTTTTT.

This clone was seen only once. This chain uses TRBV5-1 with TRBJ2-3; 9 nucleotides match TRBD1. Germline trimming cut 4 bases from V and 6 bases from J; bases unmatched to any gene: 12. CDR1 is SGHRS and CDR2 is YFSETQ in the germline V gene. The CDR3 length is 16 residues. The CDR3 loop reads CASSQETGGMGDTQYF. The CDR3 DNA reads TGCGCCAGCAGCCAGGAGACAGGGGGAATGGGGGATACGCAGTATTTT.

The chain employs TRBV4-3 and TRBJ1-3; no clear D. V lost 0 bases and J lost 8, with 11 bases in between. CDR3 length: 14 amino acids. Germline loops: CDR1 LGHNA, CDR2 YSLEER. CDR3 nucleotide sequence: TGCGCCAGCAGCCAAGACCCACGGTCGTACACCATATATTTT. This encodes CASSQDPRSYTIYF.

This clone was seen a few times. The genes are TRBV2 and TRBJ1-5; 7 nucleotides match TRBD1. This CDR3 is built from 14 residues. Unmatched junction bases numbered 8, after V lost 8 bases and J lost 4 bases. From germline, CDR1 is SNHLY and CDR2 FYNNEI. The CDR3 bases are TGTGCCAGCGCAGGAGACAGGGCTAATCAGCCCCAGCATTTT. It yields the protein CASAGDRANQPQHF.